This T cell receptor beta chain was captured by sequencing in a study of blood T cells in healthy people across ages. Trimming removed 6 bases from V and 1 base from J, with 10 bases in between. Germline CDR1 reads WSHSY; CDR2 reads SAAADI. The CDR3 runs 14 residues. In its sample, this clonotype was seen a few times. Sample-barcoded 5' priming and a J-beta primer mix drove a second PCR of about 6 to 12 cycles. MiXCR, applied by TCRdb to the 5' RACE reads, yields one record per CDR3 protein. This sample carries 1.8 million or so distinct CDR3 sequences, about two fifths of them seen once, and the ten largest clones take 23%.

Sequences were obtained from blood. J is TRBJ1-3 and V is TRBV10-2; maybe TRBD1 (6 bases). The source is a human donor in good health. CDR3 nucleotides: TGCGCCAGCAGGGAACAGGGATCTGGAAACACCATATATTTT. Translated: CASREQGSGNTIYF.